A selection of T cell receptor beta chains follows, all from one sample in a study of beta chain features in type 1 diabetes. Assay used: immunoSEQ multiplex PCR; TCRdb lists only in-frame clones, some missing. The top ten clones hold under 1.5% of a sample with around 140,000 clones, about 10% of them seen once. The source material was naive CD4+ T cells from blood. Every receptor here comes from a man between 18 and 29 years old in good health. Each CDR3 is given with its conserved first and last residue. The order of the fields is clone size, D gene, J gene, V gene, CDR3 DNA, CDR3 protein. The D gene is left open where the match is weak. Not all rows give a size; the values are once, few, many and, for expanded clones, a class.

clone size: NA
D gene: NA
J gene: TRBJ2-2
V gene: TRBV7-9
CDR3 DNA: TGTGCCAGCAGCTTTAATAGAGTAAACACCGGGGAGCTGTTTTTT
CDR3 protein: CASSFNRVNTGELFF

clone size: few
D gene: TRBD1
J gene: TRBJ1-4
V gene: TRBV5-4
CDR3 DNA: TGTGCCAGCAGCACGACAGGGGGCTCAACTAATGAAAAACTGTTTTTT
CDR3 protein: CASSTTGGSTNEKLFF

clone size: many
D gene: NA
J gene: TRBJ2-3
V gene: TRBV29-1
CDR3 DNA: TGCAGCGTTGCCCCACGGTTAACAGATACGCAGTATTTT
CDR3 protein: CSVAPRLTDTQYF

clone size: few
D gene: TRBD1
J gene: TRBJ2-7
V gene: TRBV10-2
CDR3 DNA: TGCGCCAGCAGTGAGGCCGGACAGGGGCCCTACGAGCAGTACTTC
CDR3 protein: CASSEAGQGPYEQYF

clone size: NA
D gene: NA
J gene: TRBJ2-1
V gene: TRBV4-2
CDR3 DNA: TGTGCCAGCAGCTCAAGCCCCACAGTTTCCTACAATGAGCAGTTCTTC
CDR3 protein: CASSSSPTVSYNEQFF

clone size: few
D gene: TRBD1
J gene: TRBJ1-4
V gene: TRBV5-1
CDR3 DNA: TGCGCCAGCAGCCTTGGGACAGGGGGCTCTTCGATGGAAAAACTGTTTTTT
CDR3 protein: CASSLGTGGSSMEKLFF

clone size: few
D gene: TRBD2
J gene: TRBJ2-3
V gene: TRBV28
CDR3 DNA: TGTGCCAGCCGGAGGAAGCGGGGGGTCACAGATACGCAGTATTTT
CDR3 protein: CASRRKRGVTDTQYF

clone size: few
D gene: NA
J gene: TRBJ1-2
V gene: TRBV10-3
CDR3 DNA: TGTGCCATCAGTGAAGATGGCGGCTATGGCTACACCTTC
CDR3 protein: CAISEDGGYGYTF

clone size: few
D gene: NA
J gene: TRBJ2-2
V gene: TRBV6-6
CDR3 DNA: TGTGCCAGCAGTTCGCCCCCAGGGATCACCGGGGAGCTGTTTTTT
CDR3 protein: CASSSPPGITGELFF

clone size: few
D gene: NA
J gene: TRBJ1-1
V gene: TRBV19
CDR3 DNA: TGTGCCAGTAGGCAACAGGGATTGAACACTGAAGCTTTCTTT
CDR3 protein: CASRQQGLNTEAFF

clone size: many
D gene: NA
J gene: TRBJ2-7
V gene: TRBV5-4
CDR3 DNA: TGTGCCAGCAGCCCAGGGATTTCCTACGAGCAGTACTTC
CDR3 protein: CASSPGISYEQYF

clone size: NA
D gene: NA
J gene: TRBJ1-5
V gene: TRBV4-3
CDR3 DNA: TGCGCCAGCAGCCCACAGGGTGGGAATCAGCCCCAGCATTTT
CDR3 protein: CASSPQGGNQPQHF

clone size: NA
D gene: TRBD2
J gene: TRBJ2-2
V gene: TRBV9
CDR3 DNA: TGTGCCAGCAGCAAGACTAGCGGGACGGGCGTGGGGACCGGGGAGCTGTTTTTT
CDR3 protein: CASSKTSGTGVGTGELFF

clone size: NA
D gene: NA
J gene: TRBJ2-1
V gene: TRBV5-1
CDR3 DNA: TGCGCCAGCAGTTCGAACAGGGACAATGAGCAGTTCTTC
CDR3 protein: CASSSNRDNEQFF

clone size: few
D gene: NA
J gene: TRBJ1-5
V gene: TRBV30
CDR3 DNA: TGTGCCTGGCAGACACAGGGCCATCAGCCCCAGCATTTT
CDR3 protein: CAWQTQGHQPQHF

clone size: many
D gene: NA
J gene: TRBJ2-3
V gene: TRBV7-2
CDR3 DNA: TGTGCCAGCAGCCCCACAGGTCGCACAGATACGCAGTATTTT
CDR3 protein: CASSPTGRTDTQYF

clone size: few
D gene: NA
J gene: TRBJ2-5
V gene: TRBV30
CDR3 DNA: TGTGCCTGGAGTGTACAGGAAGAGACCCAGTACTTC
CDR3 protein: CAWSVQEETQYF

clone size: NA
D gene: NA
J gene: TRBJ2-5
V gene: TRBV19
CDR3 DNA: TGTGCCACCTCTACCCTATTTACTGCTCAAGAGACCCAGTACTTC
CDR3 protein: CATSTLFTAQETQYF

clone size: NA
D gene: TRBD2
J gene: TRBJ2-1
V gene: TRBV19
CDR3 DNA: TGTGCCAGTAGTACCGGGACTAGCGGGCTCTACAATGAGCAGTTCTTC
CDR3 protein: CASSTGTSGLYNEQFF

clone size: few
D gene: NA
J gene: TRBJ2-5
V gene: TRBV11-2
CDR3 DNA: TGTGCCAGCAGCTTTGCAGGGGAAGAGACCCAGTACTTC
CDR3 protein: CASSFAGEETQYF

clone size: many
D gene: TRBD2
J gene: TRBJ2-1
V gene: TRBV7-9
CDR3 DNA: TGTGCCAGCAGTTACGCTAGCGGGCATTACAATGAGCAGTTCTTC
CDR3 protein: CASSYASGHYNEQFF

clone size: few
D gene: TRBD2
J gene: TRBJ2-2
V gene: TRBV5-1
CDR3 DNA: TGCGCCAGCAGCCTGGGAGGACTAGCGACCACCGGGGAGCTGTTTTTT
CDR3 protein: CASSLGGLATTGELFF

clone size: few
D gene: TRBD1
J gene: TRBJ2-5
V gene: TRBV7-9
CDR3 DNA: TGTGCCAGCAGCTTGGGACAGGGAAGGAGCCAAGAGACCCAGTACTTC
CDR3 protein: CASSLGQGRSQETQYF

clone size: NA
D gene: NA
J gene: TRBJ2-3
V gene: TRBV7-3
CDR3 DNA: TGTGCCAGCAGCCGGGGGGCCGGGGGTTTGGATACGCAGTATTTT
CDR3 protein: CASSRGAGGLDTQYF

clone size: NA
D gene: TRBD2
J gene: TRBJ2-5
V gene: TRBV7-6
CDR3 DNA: TGTGCCAGCAGCCATTCTAGCGGGGGGTCTGAAGAGACCCAGTACTTC
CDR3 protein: CASSHSSGGSEETQYF

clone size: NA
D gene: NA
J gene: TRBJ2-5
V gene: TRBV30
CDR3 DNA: TGTGCCTGGAGACCTCGAGGGCAAGAGACCCAGTACTTC
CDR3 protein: CAWRPRGQETQYF

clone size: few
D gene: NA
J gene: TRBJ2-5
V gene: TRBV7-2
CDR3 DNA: TGTGCCAGCAGCGTTGACTCCAAGCAAACGGCCCAGTACTTC
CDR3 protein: CASSVDSKQTAQYF

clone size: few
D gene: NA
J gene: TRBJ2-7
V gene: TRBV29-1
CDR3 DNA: TGCAGCGTTGGACAGGATTCCTACGAGCAGTACTTC
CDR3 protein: CSVGQDSYEQYF

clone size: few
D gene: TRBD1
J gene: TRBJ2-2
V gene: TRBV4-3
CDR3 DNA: TGCGCCAGCAGCCCTCAGGGACAGTGGGGCACCGGGGAGCTGTTTTTT
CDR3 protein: CASSPQGQWGTGELFF

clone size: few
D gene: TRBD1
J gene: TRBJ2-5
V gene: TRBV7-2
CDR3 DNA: TGTGCCAGCAGCCAGGGGACAGGGAGGCAGACCCAGTACTTC
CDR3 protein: CASSQGTGRQTQYF

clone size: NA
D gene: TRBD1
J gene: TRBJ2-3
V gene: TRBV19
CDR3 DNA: TGTGCCAGTAGCCATGGACAGGGGGCCAGCACAGATACGCAGTATTTT
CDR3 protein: CASSHGQGASTDTQYF

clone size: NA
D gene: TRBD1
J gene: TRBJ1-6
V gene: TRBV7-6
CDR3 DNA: TGTGCCAGCAGCTTAGACAGGGGCCTTTATTCACCCCTCCACTTT
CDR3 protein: CASSLDRGLYSPLHF

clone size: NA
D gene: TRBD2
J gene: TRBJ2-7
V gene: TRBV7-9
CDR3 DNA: TGTGCCAGCAGCATAGGACTAGCGGGGGGGTCCGAGCAGTACTTC
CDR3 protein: CASSIGLAGGSEQYF

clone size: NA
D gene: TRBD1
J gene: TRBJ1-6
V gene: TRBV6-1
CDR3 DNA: TGTGCCAGCAGTTTAGAGACAGGGTATAATTCACCCCTCCACTTT
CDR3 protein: CASSLETGYNSPLHF

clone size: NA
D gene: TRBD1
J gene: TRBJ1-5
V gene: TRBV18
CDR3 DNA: TGTGCCAGCTCACCCGGACAGGGGGCGCGAGAACAGCCCCAGCATTTT
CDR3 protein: CASSPGQGAREQPQHF

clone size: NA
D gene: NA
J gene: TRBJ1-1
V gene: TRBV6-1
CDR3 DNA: TGTGCCAGCAGTCTCCGGAGGATGAACACTGAAGCTTTCTTT
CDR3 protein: CASSLRRMNTEAFF

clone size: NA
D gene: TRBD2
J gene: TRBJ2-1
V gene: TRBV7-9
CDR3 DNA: TGTGCCAGTGCTAGCGGGGGATACAATGAGCAGTTCTTC
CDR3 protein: CASASGGYNEQFF

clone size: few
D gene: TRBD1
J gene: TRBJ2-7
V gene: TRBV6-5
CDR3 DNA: TGTGCCAGCAGTCCCTCGGACAGGCCCGTCTACGAGCAGTACTTC
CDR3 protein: CASSPSDRPVYEQYF

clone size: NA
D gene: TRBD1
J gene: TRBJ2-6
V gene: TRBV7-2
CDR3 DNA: TGTGCCAGCAGCCTGCGGGACAGGGGAACTTCTGGGGCCAACGTCCTGACTTTC
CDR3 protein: CASSLRDRGTSGANVLTF

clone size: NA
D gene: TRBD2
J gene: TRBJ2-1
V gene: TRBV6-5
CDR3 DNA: TGTGCCAGCAGTCCCCTAGCGGGGGGTATCAATGAGCAGTTCTTC
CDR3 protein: CASSPLAGGINEQFF

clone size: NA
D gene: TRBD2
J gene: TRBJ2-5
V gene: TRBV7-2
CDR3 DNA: TGTGCCAGCAGCACCGGGACTAGCGGGGGGGCTTTAGAGACCCAGTACTTC
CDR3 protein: CASSTGTSGGALETQYF

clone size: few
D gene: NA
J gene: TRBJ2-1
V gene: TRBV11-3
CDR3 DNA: TGTGCCAGCAGCTCCCCCGTACGGGGGGCCACTAACAATGAGCAGTTCTTC
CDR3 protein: CASSSPVRGATNNEQFF

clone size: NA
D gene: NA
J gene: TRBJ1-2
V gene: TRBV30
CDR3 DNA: TGTGCCTGGAGTGCAGGGCGTGGCTACACCTTC
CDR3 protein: CAWSAGRGYTF

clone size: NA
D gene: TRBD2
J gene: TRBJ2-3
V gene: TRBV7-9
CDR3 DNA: TGTGCCAGCACCCCGGGGGGAGGCACAGATACGCAGTATTTT
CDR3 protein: CASTPGGGTDTQYF

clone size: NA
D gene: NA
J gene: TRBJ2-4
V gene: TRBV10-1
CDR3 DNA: TGCGCCAGCAGTGACGGTTCAGCCAAAAACATTCAGTACTTC
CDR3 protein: CASSDGSAKNIQYF

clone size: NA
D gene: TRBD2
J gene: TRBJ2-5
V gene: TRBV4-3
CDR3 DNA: TGCGCCAGCAGCCAAGTAGCGGGGGGACAGACCCAGTACTTC
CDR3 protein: CASSQVAGGQTQYF

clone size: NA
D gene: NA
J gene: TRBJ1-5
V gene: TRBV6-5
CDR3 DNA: TGTGCCAGCAGTACCCAACAGGGTCAGCCCCAGCATTTT
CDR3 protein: CASSTQQGQPQHF

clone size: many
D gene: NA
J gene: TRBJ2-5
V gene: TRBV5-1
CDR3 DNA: TGCGCCAGCAGCTTGGGGGGCTCGGAGGAGACCCAGTACTTC
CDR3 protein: CASSLGGSEETQYF

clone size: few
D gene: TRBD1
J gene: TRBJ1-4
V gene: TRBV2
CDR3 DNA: TGTGCCAGCGAACAGGGGATCGGAAAACTGTTTTTT
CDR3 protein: CASEQGIGKLFF

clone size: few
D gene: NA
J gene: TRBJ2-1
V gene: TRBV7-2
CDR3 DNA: TGTGCCAGCAGCTTCAAAAGGGGCCGAGATGGTGAGCAGTTCTTC
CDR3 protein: CASSFKRGRDGEQFF